This T cell receptor (beta chain) comes out of a study of blood T cell repertoires in COVID-19. Study context: The United States, Italy and Spain provided the acute and convalescent COVID-19 samples.

The protocol was immunoSEQ multiplex PCR, while the TCRdb copy is restricted to in-frame clones and leaves out a portion. This table holds a few hundred thousand clones, 75% to 85% found once. From germline, CDR1 is MDHEN and CDR2 SYDVKM. The length of the CDR3 is 15 residues. The V gene end was trimmed by 5 bases and the J gene end by 0 bases; junction bases not matched to a gene: 2. The TCR sequence derives from a woman aged 50 to 65 with acute or convalescent COVID-19. Sequencing used peripheral blood. The chain employs TRBV28 and TRBJ1-5, with TRBD1 matching over 9 bases. CDR3 protein: CASSGDRDSNQPQHF. CDR3 nucleotides: TGTGCCAGCAGTGGGGACAGGGATAGCAATCAGCCCCAGCATTTT.